This paragraph covers one TCR beta chain sequence. Its cognate antigen is unknown. A single base separates this from a much larger clone, so it may be a read error. The data stem from a study of Graves' ophthalmopathy and Graves' hyperthyroidism. Whole-study context: Hyperthyroidism was considered stable when no ophthalmopathy appeared within 18 months of follow-up.

The hyperthyroidism patients had a new diagnosis of under 2 months' duration and were aged 18 to 65. Diagnosis was based on clinical symptoms, serum thyroxine, TRAb, thyroid ultrasound and orbital computed tomography. Study outcomes and limitations: In blood, most expanded thyroid clonotypes above 0.001 frequency were also detected.

Researchers took RNA transcripts and amplified TCR beta CDR3 regions from them. First-round RT-PCR relied on HTBI primers, and a second-round multiplex PCR came next. TCRdb re-called the multiplex PCR reads with MiXCR, one entry per CDR3 protein. The sample has over a million distinct CDR3 sequences, about two fifths seen once; the top ten hold around 10%. The CDR3 extends over 14 amino acids. Germline-derived CDR1 and CDR2 are SGHNT and YYREEE (reference sequence). The rearrangement joins TRBV5-4 to TRBJ2-5; possibly TRBD2 for D (6 bases). This receptor was obtained from an adult man with Graves' hyperthyroidism. Sequenced input: peripheral blood or thyroid tissue (not recorded which). The CDR3 sequence: CASSLTSRQESQYF. The CDR3 nucleotides read TGTGCCAGCAGTTTAACTAGCAGACAAGAGTCCCAGTACTTC.